This TCR beta chain came from a study of radiotherapy plus CTLA-4 blockade in lung cancer listed by TCRdb under 2018. Background on the whole study: Objective responses occurred in roughly 19% of enrolled patients, and about 30% achieved disease control.

The study at large found these results: After treatment with radiotherapy and ipilimumab, TCR clones that originated in tumors expanded in peripheral blood. The strongest predictors of response, as reported, were early dynamic changes in blood T cell clones along with a rise in serum interferon-beta after radiation.

The study tested focal radiation therapy combined with CTLA-4 blockade (ipilimumab) in patients with chemo-refractory metastatic non-small-cell lung cancer. Between the V and J ends, shortened by 1 base and 4 bases respectively, the junction contains 16 bases. CDR1 MGHRA and CDR2 YSYEKL are derived from the germline V gene. There are 16 amino acids in the CDR3, from cysteine to phenylalanine inclusive. Of the read, only the CDR3 DNA is kept; its 48 bases are in frame from base 1. For this clone: The antigen it binds to is not known. Per-base quality was not reported, and no clone a single base away is much larger than it.

Libraries were built with the immunoSEQ multiplex PCR assay. Held by TCRdb, this immuneACCESS table contains in-frame sequences only and omits some clones. Under half of the omission traces to an unresolved V gene where checked; the cause of the rest is unknown. This sample is represented by about 45,000 clones; around 72% of them were singletons. The ten largest account for about 3.8% of the sample. The receptor was isolated from a human donor with non-small cell lung cancer who had a complete response to radiotherapy plus ipilimumab. The sequence links TRBV4-1 to TRBJ2-5, with TRBD2 perhaps the D gene, on 5 matching bases. The specimen comprised peripheral blood, sampled from a patient treated with radiotherapy plus ipilimumab. The CDR3 is CASSQAWSEVGETQYF. The sequenced DNA is TGCGCCAGCAGCCAAGCCTGGTCGGAGGTTGGAGAGACCCAGTACTTC.